These 24 T cell receptor beta chains originate from one sample sequenced in a study of T cell responses to AZD1222 COVID-19 vaccine. Repertoires were generated with immunoSEQ multiplex PCR, while TCRdb's copy carries only in-frame clones and drops some. Among around 130,000 clones listed, 88% were seen once. The material was peripheral blood, obtained 28 days after the second AZD1222 dose. The receptors come from an adult who received the AZD1222 COVID-19 vaccine.

The chain has TRBV30 and TRBJ1-6, with 9 nucleotides matching TRBD1. The CDR3 covers 14 residues. Losses at the gene ends were 5 bases for V and 9 bases for J; bases not matched to a gene: 8. CDR1 is GTSNPN, CDR2 SVGIG, per germline (reference sequence). CDR3: CAWLDRGFGSPLHF. The CDR3 DNA reads as TGTGCCTGGTTGGACAGGGGATTCGGTTCACCCCTCCACTTT.

The chain employs TRBV7-8 and TRBJ1-2; D uncertain. V lost 5 bases and J lost 8, with 9 bases in between. The CDR3 is 11 residues long. CDR1 and CDR2 from the germline V gene are SGHVS and FQNEAQ. In DNA, the CDR3 is TGTGCCAGCAGCCGCGTGGGCGGCTACACCTTC. As protein: CASSRVGGYTF.

The J gene is TRBJ2-7, the V gene TRBV24-1; the D gene is possibly TRBD1 (6 bases). This CDR3 has 15 residues. The germline V and J ends were trimmed by 3 bases and 7 bases, with 18 bases remaining between them. CDR1 and CDR2 from the germline V gene are KGHDR and SFDVKD. The CDR3 DNA follows: TGTGCCACCAGTGATAGGGGGTCCCAAATGTGGGAGCAGTACTTC. This codes for CATSDRGSQMWEQYF.

The chain uses TRBV9 and TRBJ2-3, with 8 bases fitting TRBD2. J lost 2 bases, V lost 4 bases, and 6 bases had no gene match. This CDR3 spans 15 amino acids. The germline V gene has CDR1 SGDLS and CDR2 YYNGEE. This CDR3 is CASSFRLAPTDTQYF. CDR3 in DNA: TGTGCCAGCAGCTTTAGACTAGCGCCCACAGATACGCAGTATTTT. The whole variable domain, remainder taken from reference TRBV9 and TRBJ2-3, is DSGVTQTPKHLITATGQRVTLRCSPRSGDLSVYWYQQSLDQGLQFLIQYYNGEERAKGNILERFSAQQFPDLHSELNLSSLELGDSALYFCASSFRLAPTDTQYFGPGTRLTVL.

The CDR3 reads CASSPHRQETQYF. In nucleotides, the CDR3 is TGTGCCAGCTCACCACACAGACAAGAGACCCAGTACTTC. This chain connects TRBV18 to TRBJ2-5; no firm D call. The germline V gene has CDR1 KGHSH and CDR2 LQKENI. The CDR3 spans 13 residues. Between the trimmed V and J ends, which lost 1 base and 2 bases, there was a span of 5 bases.

This sequence joins TRBV16 and TRBJ1-2; D not certain. CDR1 is KGHSY, CDR2 FQNENV, per germline. V lost 4 bases, J lost 2 bases, and 14 bases lay in between. The length of the CDR3 is 15 residues. CDR3 residues: CASSPRLTQNYGYTF. DNA of the CDR3: TGTGCCAGCAGCCCAAGATTGACACAAAACTATGGCTACACCTTC. Full variable domain (outside the CDR3, taken from reference TRBV16 and TRBJ1-2): GEEVAQTPKHLVRGEGQKAKLYCAPIKGHSYVFWYQQVLKNEFKFLISFQNENVFDETGMPKERFSAKCLPNSPCSLEIQATKLEDSAVYFCASSPRLTQNYGYTFGSGTRLTVV.

The chain recombines TRBV3-1 (or the pseudogene TRBV3-2) with TRBJ1-2; TRBD1 is a possible D gene (6 bases). Per the germline V gene, CDR1 is LGHDT and CDR2 is YNNKEL (reference sequence). Trimming shortened V by 1 base and J by 8 bases, and 17 bases separated the two germline ends. This CDR3 comprises 15 residues. The CDR3 here is CASSQGPRGGDGYTF. The DNA of the CDR3 is TGTGCCAGCAGCCAAGGTCCCAGGGGCGGAGACGGCTACACCTTC.

In DNA form, the CDR3 reads TGTGCCAGCAGCTCCCAAGAGACCCAGTACTTC. This translates into CASSSQETQYF. The chain joins TRBV9 to TRBJ2-5, with D unclear. CDR1 and CDR2 (germline): SGDLS, YYNGEE. Deletions cut 4 bases from V and 1 base from J, with 2 bases between. The CDR3 loop spans 11 amino acids.

This CDR3 reads CASTRDGDLEQYF. The CDR3 nucleotides are TGTGCCAGCACCCGGGACGGAGACTTAGAGCAGTACTTC. The J gene is TRBJ2-7, the V gene TRBV2; D tentatively fits TRBD1 or TRBD2 (5 bases each). Trimming took 7 bases from V and 7 from J, leaving 17 bases between them. The CDR3 totals 13 residues. Germline values: CDR1 SNHLY, CDR2 FYNNEI.

This clone has just a few counts. This chain connects TRBV10-3 to TRBJ2-7; no clear D gene. Germline V gives CDR1 ENHRY, CDR2 SYGVKD. This CDR3 spans 12 amino acids. Trimming left V 2 bases short and J 2 bases short, with 4 bases between. The CDR3 region has the DNA TGTGCCATCAGTGAGACTCCCTACGAGCAGTACTTC. It specifies CAISETPYEQYF.

The chain employs TRBV18 and TRBJ1-2; D may be TRBD1 (5 bases). Trimming removed 2 bases at V and 4 bases at J, with 14 bases between. The CDR3 extends over 15 amino acids. Per the germline V gene, CDR1 is KGHSH and CDR2 is LQKENI. This chain's CDR3 is CASSPSRGVSYGYTF. The CDR3 nucleotides are TGTGCCAGCTCACCATCTCGAGGGGTGTCCTATGGCTACACCTTC.

About this clone itself: A read error may account for a junction end that differs from germline. The rearrangement links TRBV19 to TRBJ2-7; D ambiguous. Germline CDR1 is LNHDA and CDR2 is SQIVND (reference sequence). The CDR3 has 9 amino acids. The DNA for the CDR3 is TGTGCCAGTTTCTTCTACCCAAACTTC. It encodes CASFFYPNF.

The chain employs TRBV4-3 and TRBJ2-2; 9 positions agree with TRBD1. The CDR3 spans 15 residues. J lost 5 bases, V lost 1 base, and 2 bases had no gene match. CDR1 LGHNA and CDR2 YSLEER come from the germline V gene. The CDR3 sequence: CASSQGQGGTGELFF. The CDR3 DNA follows: TGCGCCAGCAGCCAAGGACAGGGGGGAACCGGGGAGCTGTTTTTT.

The table lists this clone with a count of one. Other nucleotide sequences from this sample produce the same CDR3. V is TRBV5-1 and J is TRBJ2-2; no firm D call. V shed 0 bases and J shed 1 base, with 7 bases lying between them. In germline, CDR1 is SGHRS, CDR2 YFSETQ. This CDR3 has 15 amino acids. In nucleotides, the CDR3 is TGCGCCAGCAGCTTGGTTCCGGGGAACACCGGGGAGCTGTTTTTT. Its translation: CASSLVPGNTGELFF.

This clone was detected only a few times. This sequence joins TRBV12-5 and TRBJ2-5, with D unclear. V lost 3 bases, J lost 7 bases, and 21 bases lay in between. Germline assignment: CDR1 LGHNT and CDR2 FRNRAP. The CDR3 runs 16 residues. The CDR3 is CASGLGPGSLFGTQYF. The CDR3 nucleotides read TGTGCTAGTGGTTTAGGACCAGGATCCTTATTTGGGACCCAGTACTTC.

V is TRBV10-2 and J is TRBJ1-2; D is unresolved. Germline assignment: CDR1 WSHSY and CDR2 SAAADI. V was shortened by 6 bases and J by 5 bases, with 16 bases between the two germline ends. This CDR3 is built from 14 residues. The CDR3 DNA follows: TGCGCCAGCAGCCCCTTAACTGGGATGTATGGCTACACCTTC. This encodes CASSPLTGMYGYTF.

The rearrangement joins TRBV7-2 to TRBJ2-2; 9 bases agree with TRBD1. With 1 base clipped from V and 6 bases from J, the junction kept 9 bases outside the gene matches. This CDR3 region has 17 residues. Germline CDR1 and CDR2: SGHTA and FQGNSA. The CDR3, as DNA: TGTGCCAGCAGCTTAGTTTCGGGACAGGGCTGGTCCGGGGAGCTGTTTTTT. Translation gives CASSLVSGQGWSGELFF.

This clone has a single count. The chain has TRBV3-1 (or the pseudogene TRBV3-2) and TRBJ1-6; D gene uncertain. The CDR3 has 15 amino acids. Trimming left V 7 bases short and J 0 bases short, with 10 bases between. Germline CDR1 is LGHDT and CDR2 is YNNKEL (reference sequence). The CDR3 sequence is CASTAQSSYNSPLHF. In nucleotides, the CDR3 is TGTGCCAGCACGGCGCAGAGCTCCTATAATTCACCCCTCCACTTT.

The chain employs TRBV6-6 and TRBJ1-4; 8 bases are a match to TRBD1. Germline values: CDR1 MNHNY, CDR2 SVGAGI (reference sequence). This CDR3 is built from 15 residues. The V gene end was trimmed by 7 bases and the J gene end by 8 bases; junction bases not matched to a gene: 12. The CDR3 is CASNTPDRVDEKLFF. The CDR3 DNA reads TGTGCCAGCAACACCCCGGACAGGGTCGACGAAAAACTGTTTTTT.

The chain combines TRBV21-1 with TRBJ1-2. TRBV21-1 is a pseudogene segment. The CDR3 sequence is 15 residues long. The CDR3 DNA reads as TGTGCCAGCAGGGCGACTCGCCCGGCTAACTATGGCTACACCTTC. Translated, it gives CASRATRPANYGYTF.

The CDR3 reads CASRGQGFGNTEAFF. The CDR3 region has the DNA TGTGCCAGTAGGGGACAGGGTTTCGGGAACACTGAAGCTTTCTTT. The genes are TRBV19 and TRBJ1-1; 9 bases map to TRBD1. V lost 6 bases, J lost 1 base, and 6 bases stayed unmatched. Germline values: CDR1 LNHDA, CDR2 SQIVND (reference sequence). This CDR3 spans 15 amino acids.

The rearrangement uses TRBV24-1 and TRBJ2-5; no reliable D call. Trimming pared 1 base from V and 5 bases from J, leaving 1 base between. This CDR3 comprises 11 residues. Germline-derived CDR1 and CDR2 are KGHDR and SFDVKD. In DNA form, the CDR3 reads TGTGCCACCAGTGATTTTGAGACCCAGTACTTC. This sequence encodes CATSDFETQYF.

The chain is built from TRBV4-1 and TRBJ2-7; TRBD2 matches at 10 bases. Germline V CDR1 and CDR2: MGHRA, YSYEKL. The ends lost 0 bases at V and 3 bases at J; junction bases unmatched: 8. The CDR3 length is 17 residues. The CDR3 spells CASSQEAGTSAFYEQYF. The DNA for the CDR3 is TGCGCCAGCAGCCAAGAGGCAGGGACTAGCGCATTCTACGAGCAGTACTTC.

This clone was observed a single time. The chain links TRBV6-2 or TRBV6-3 to TRBJ2-7, with TRBD2 matching over 7 bases. Looked up from germline, CDR1 is MNHEY and CDR2 is SVGEGT. The V segment lost 2 bases and the J segment 5 bases; nucleotides outside the gene matches: 9. The CDR3 totals 15 residues. The CDR3, as DNA: TGTGCCAGCAGTTACGGCGAGCGGGGTTCTCACGAGCAGTACTTC. It codes for CASSYGERGSHEQYF.